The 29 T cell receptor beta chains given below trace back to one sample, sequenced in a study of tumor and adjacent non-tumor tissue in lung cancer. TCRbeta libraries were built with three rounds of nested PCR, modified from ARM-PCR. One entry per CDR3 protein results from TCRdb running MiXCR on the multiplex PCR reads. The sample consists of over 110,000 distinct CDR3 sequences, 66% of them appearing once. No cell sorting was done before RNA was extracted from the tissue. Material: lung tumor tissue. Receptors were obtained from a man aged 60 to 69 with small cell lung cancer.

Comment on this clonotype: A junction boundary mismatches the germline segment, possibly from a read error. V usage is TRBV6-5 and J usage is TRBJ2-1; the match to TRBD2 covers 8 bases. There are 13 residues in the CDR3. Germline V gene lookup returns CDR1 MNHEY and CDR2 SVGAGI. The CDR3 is CASSDSRGTSQFF. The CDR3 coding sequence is TGTGCCAGCAGTGACTCCAGAGGGACTAGTCAATTCTTC.

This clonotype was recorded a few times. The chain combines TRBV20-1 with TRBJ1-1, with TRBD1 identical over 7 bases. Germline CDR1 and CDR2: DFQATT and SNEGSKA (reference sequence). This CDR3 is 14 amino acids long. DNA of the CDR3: TGCAGAGCGACAGGGCTCGGGCTCAACACTGAAGCTTTCTTT. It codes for CRATGLGLNTEAFF.

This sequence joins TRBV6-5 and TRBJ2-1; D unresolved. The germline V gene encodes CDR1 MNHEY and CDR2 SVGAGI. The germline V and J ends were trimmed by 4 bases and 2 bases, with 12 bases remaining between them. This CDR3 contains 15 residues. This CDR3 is CASSCGRHAYNEQFF. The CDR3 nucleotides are TGTGCCAGCAGTTGCGGACGGCACGCCTACAATGAGCAGTTCTTC.

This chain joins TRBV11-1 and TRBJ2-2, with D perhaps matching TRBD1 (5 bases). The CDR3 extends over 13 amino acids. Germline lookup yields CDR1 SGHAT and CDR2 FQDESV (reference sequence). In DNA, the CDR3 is TGTACCGGCAGTTTACAGGAGACCGGGGAGCTGTTTTTT. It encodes CTGSLQETGELFF.

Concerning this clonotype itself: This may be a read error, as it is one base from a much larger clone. The CDR3 loop is CSAETRWESDTQYF. The CDR3, as DNA: TGCAGTGCGGAGACTCGGTGGGAGTCAGATACGCAGTATTTT. The rearrangement joins TRBV20-1 to TRBJ2-3; tentative D call: TRBD2 (5 bases). V was trimmed by 6 bases and J by 4 bases, leaving 17 bases between them. From germline, CDR1 is DFQATT and CDR2 SNEGSKA (reference sequence). The CDR3 consists of 14 residues.

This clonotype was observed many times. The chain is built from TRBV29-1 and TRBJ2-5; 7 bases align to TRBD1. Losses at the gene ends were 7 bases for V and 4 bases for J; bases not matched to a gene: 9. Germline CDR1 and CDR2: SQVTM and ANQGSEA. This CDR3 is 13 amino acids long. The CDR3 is CSAGWDRGETQYF. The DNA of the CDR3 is TGCAGCGCCGGATGGGACAGAGGAGAGACCCAGTACTTC.

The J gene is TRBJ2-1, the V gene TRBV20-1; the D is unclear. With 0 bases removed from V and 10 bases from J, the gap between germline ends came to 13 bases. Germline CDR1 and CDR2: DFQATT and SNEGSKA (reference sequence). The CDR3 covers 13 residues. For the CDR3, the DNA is TGCAGTGCTAGAGATGCTGGGCTAGGGGAGCAGTTCTTC. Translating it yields CSARDAGLGEQFF.

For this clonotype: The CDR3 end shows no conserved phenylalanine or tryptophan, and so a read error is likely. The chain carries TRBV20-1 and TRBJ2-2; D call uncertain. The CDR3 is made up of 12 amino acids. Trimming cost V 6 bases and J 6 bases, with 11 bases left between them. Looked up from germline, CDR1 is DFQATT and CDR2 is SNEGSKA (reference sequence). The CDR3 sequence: CSAPDAPGELFS. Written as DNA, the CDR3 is TGCAGTGCCCCCGATGCCCCCGGGGAGCTGTTTTCT.

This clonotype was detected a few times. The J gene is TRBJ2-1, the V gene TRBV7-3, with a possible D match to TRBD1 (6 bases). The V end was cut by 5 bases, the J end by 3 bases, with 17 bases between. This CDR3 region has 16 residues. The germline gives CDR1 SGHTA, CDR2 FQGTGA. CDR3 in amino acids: CASSLQGTGYYNEQFF. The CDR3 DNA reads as TGTGCCAGCAGCCTCCAGGGGACCGGGTACTACAATGAGCAGTTCTTC.

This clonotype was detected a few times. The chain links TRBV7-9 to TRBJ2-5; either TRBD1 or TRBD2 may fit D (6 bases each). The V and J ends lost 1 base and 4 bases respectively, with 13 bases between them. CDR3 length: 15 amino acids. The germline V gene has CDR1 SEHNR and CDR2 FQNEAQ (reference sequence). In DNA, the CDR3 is TGTGCCAGCAGCTTAGGGCAGGGGAGGATAGAGACCCAGTACTTC. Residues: CASSLGQGRIETQYF.

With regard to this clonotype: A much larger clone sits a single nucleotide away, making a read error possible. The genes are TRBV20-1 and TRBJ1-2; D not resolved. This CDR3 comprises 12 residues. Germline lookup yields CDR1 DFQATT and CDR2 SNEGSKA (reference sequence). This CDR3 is CNARDTGYGYTF. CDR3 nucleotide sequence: TGCAATGCTAGAGATACCGGGTATGGCTACACCTTC.

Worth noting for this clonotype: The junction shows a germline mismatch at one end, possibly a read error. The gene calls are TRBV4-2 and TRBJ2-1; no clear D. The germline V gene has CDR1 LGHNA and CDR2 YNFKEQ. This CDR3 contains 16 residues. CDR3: CASSQDLATFYNEQFF. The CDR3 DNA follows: TGTGCCAGCAGTCAAGATTTGGCTACCTTTTACAATGAGCAGTTCTTC.

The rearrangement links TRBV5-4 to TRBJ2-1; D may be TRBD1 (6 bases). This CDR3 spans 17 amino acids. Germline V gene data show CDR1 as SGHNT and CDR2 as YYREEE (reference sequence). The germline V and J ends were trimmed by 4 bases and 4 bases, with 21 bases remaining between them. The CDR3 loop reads CASSPAYGQTNYNEQFF. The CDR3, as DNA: TGTGCCAGCAGCCCCGCATATGGACAGACAAATTACAATGAGCAGTTCTTC.

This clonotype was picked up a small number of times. The CDR3: CASSPLDGGIGELFF. In DNA form, the CDR3 reads TGTGCCAGCAGCCCCTTAGATGGAGGTATCGGGGAGCTGTTTTTT. This chain uses TRBV11-2 with TRBJ2-2, with a possible D match to TRBD2 (5 bases). Germline V gene sequence: CDR1 SGHAT, CDR2 FQNNGV. This CDR3 is built from 15 residues. Trimming stripped 5 bases from V and 7 bases from J, with 17 bases between.

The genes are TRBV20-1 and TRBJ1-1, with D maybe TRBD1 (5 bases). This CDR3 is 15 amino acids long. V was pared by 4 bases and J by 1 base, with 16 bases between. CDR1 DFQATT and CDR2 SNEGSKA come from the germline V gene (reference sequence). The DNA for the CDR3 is TGCAGTGCTATAGACGTGGGGGGGGGGAACACTGAAGCTTTCTTT. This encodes CSAIDVGGGNTEAFF.

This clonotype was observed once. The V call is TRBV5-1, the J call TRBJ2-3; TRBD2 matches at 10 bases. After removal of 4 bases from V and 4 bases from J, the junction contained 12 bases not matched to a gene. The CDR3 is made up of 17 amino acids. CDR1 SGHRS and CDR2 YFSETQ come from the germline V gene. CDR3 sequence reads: CASSGGLARVTADTQYF. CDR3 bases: TGCGCCAGCAGCGGGGGACTAGCGCGAGTAACCGCAGATACGCAGTATTTT.

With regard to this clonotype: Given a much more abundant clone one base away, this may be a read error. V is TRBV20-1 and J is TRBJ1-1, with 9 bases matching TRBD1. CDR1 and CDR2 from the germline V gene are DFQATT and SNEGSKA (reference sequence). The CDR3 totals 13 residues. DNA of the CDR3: TGCATTGCTTGGACAGGGGTGAACACTGAAGCTTTCTTT. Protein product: CIAWTGVNTEAFF.

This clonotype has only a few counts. The DNA for the CDR3 is TGTGCCAGCAGCGCCCAGGGAGAGACCCAGTACTTC. Translating gives CASSAQGETQYF. The V call is TRBV5-4, the J call TRBJ2-5; possible D gene TRBD1, 5 bases. V lost 4 bases to trimming and J lost 4 bases, with 8 bases between them. Germline V gene data show CDR1 as SGHNT and CDR2 as YYREEE (reference sequence). This CDR3 is built from 12 residues. Combining the CDR3 with reference TRBV5-4 and TRBJ2-5 gives the whole variable domain ETGVTQSPTHLIKTRGQQVTLRCSSQSGHNTVSWYQQALGQGPQFIFQYYREEENGRGNFPPRFSGLQFPNYSSELNVNALELDDSALYLCASSAQGETQYFGPGTRLLVL.

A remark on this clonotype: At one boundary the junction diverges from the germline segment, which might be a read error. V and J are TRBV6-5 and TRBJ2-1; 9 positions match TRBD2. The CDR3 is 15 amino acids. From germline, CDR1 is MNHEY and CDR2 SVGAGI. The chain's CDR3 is CASRSRTSEYNGQFF. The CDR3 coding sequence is TGTGCCAGCAGATCGAGGACTAGCGAATACAATGGGCAGTTCTTC.

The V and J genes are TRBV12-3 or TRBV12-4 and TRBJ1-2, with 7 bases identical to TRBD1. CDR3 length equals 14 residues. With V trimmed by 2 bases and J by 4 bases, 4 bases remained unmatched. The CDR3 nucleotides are TGTGCCAGCAGTTTATCAGGGGGAGTCTATGGCTACACCTTC. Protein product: CASSLSGGVYGYTF.

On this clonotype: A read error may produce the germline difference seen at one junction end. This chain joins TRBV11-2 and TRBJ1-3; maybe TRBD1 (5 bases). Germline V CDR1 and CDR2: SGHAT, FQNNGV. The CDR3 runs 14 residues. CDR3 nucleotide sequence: TGTGTCAGCAACTCAGGGACTCCTGGAAACACCATATATTTT. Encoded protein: CVSNSGTPGNTIYF.

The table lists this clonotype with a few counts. CDR3 DNA: TGTGCCAGCAGCCGGGCAGGGCGGAACGACTATGGCTACACCTTC. Protein sequence: CASSRAGRNDYGYTF. The J gene is TRBJ1-2, the V gene TRBV5-6; perhaps TRBD1 as D (5 bases). Germline V lookup: CDR1 SGHDT, CDR2 YYEEEE. There are 15 residues in the CDR3. Trimming removed 4 bases from V and 3 bases from J, with 16 bases in between.

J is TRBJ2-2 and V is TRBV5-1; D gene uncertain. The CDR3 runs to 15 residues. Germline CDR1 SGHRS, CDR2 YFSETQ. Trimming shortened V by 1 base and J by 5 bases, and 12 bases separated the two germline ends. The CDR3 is CASSLWSTETGELFF. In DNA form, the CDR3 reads TGCGCCAGCAGCTTGTGGTCAACGGAGACCGGGGAGCTGTTTTTT.

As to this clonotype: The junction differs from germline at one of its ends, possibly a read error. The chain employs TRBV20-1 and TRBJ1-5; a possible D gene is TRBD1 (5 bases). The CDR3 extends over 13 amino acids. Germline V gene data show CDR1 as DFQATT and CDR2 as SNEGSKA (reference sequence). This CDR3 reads CSARTVPGQLQHF. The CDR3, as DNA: TGCAGTGCTAGGACAGTCCCCGGTCAGCTCCAGCATTTT.

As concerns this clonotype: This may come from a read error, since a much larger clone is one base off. The CDR3 reads CASSQDRSPANTGEPFF. DNA for the CDR3: TGCGCCAGCAGCCAAGATAGGTCGCCGGCGAACACCGGGGAGCCGTTTTTT. The chain carries TRBV4-1 and TRBJ2-2; D may be TRBD2 (5 bases). There are 17 residues in the CDR3. Germline lookup yields CDR1 MGHRA and CDR2 YSYEKL.

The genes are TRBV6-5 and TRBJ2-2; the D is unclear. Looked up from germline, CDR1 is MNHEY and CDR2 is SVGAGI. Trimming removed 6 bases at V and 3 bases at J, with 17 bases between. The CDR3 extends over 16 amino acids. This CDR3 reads CASRRAPKADTGELFF. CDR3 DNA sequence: TGTGCCAGCAGACGAGCGCCTAAAGCTGACACCGGGGAGCTGTTTTTT.

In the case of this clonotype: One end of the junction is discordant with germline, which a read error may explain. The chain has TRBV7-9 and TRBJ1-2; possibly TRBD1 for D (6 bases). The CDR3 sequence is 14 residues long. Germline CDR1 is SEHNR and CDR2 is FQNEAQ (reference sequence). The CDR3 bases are TGTGCCAGCAGGTCTTCGGACAGCTTCTATGGCAACACCTTC. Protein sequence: CASRSSDSFYGNTF. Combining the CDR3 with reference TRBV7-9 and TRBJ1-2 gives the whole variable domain DTGVSQNPRHKITKRGQNVTFRCDPISEHNRLYWYRQTLGQGPEFLTYFQNEAQLEKSRLLSDRFSAERPKGSFSTLEIQRTEQGDSAMYLCASRSSDSFYGNTFGSGTRLTVV.

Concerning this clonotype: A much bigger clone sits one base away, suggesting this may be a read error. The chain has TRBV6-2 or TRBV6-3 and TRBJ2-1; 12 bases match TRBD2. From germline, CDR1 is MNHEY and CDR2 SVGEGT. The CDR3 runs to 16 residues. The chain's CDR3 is CANSFMTSGSRNEQFF. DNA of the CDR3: TGTGCCAACAGTTTTATGACTAGCGGGAGTAGGAATGAGCAGTTCTTC.

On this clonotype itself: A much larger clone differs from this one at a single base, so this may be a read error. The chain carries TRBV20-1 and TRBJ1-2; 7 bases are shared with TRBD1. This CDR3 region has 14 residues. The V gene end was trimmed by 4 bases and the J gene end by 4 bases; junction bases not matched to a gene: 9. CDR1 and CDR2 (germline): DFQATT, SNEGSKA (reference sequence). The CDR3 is CSAKPDDRAYGYTF. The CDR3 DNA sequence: TGCAGTGCTAAACCCGACGACAGGGCCTATGGCTACACCTTC.